These 27 T cell receptor beta chains were all obtained from the same sample, sequenced in a study of cytomegalovirus exposure and HLA in healthy donors. With 60 Vbeta and 13 Jbeta primers, the PCR was carried out. Repertoires were generated with immunoSEQ multiplex PCR, while TCRdb's copy carries only in-frame clones and drops some. The repertoire holds about 62,000 clones, with approximately 75% as singletons. Material for sequencing was PBMCs. The origin of the receptors is a woman under 40 in good health and CMV-seronegative.

The V gene is TRBV27, the J gene TRBJ2-7; 8 nucleotides line up with TRBD2. V lost 7 bases, J lost 2 bases, and 4 bases stayed unmatched. The germline V gene encodes CDR1 MNHEY and CDR2 SMNVEV (reference sequence). This CDR3 comprises 13 residues. CDR3 sequence reads: CASKAGGAYEQYF. DNA for the CDR3: TGTGCCAGCAAGGCGGGGGGTGCCTACGAGCAGTACTTC.

This chain connects TRBV29-1 to TRBJ1-1, with D possibly TRBD1 on 6 matching bases. The CDR3 covers 13 residues. Germline lookup yields CDR1 SQVTM and CDR2 ANQGSEA. V lost 1 base to trimming and J lost 1 base, with 7 bases between them. CDR3 region: CSVEGTANTEAFF. The DNA of the CDR3 is TGCAGCGTTGAAGGGACAGCGAACACTGAAGCTTTCTTT.

The J gene is TRBJ2-1, the V gene TRBV4-1; 7 bases line up with TRBD2. V lost 0 bases to trimming and J lost 10 bases; unmatched junction nucleotides: 9. Germline V gene lookup returns CDR1 MGHRA and CDR2 YSYEKL. The CDR3 has 15 amino acids. CDR3 in amino acids: CASSQDRLGGTEQFF. In nucleotides, the CDR3 is TGCGCCAGCAGCCAAGATAGGCTCGGGGGGACGGAGCAGTTCTTC.

This clone was observed once. V gene TRBV5-5 combines with J gene TRBJ1-5; a possible D gene is TRBD1 (6 bases). This CDR3 has 15 amino acids. V was pared by 4 bases and J by 0 bases, with 11 bases between. CDR1 is SGHKS and CDR2 is YYEKEE in the germline V gene (reference sequence). CDR3 loop: CASSPGQNSNQPQHF. Here the CDR3 DNA reads TGTGCCAGCAGCCCCGGACAGAATAGCAATCAGCCCCAGCATTTT.

This chain joins TRBV5-1 and TRBJ2-5, with D perhaps TRBD1 (7 bases). Germline lookup yields CDR1 SGHRS and CDR2 YFSETQ. V lost 4 bases and J lost 5, with 21 bases in between. The CDR3 runs 16 residues. CDR3 DNA: TGCGCCAGCAGCATTTCAGGGGGGTCTGGTAGCGAGACCCAGTACTTC. Translation gives CASSISGGSGSETQYF. Supplemented by reference TRBV5-1 and TRBJ2-5, the full variable domain reads KAGVTQTPRYLIKTRGQQVTLSCSPISGHRSVSWYQQTPGQGLQFLFEYFSETQRNKGNFPGRFSGRQFSNSRSEMNVSTLELGDSALYLCASSISGGSGSETQYFGPGTRLLVL.

V gene TRBV14 combines with J gene TRBJ1-2, with a possible D match to TRBD1 (5 bases). The CDR3 extends over 16 amino acids. The V end was cut by 0 bases, the J end by 0 bases, with 11 bases between. Looked up from germline, CDR1 is SGHDN and CDR2 is FVKESK. This CDR3 reads CASSQDRDYSNYGYTF. CDR3 nucleotide sequence: TGTGCCAGCAGCCAAGACCGGGACTATTCTAACTATGGCTACACCTTC.

This chain links TRBV29-1 with TRBJ1-2; maybe TRBD1 (6 bases). The V and J ends lost 5 bases and 3 bases respectively, with 16 bases between them. CDR3 length: 14 residues. Germline V gene sequence: CDR1 SQVTM, CDR2 ANQGSEA. The CDR3 reads CSVRGGGADYGYTF. In DNA, the CDR3 is TGCAGCGTTCGAGGGGGGGGCGCGGACTATGGCTACACCTTC. The full variable domain, with the rest looked up from reference TRBV29-1 and TRBJ1-2, is SAVISQKPSRDICQRGTSLTIQCQVDSQVTMMFWYRQQPGQSLTLIATANQGSEATYESGFVIDKFPISRPNLTFSTLTVSNMSPEDSSIYLCSVRGGGADYGYTFGSGTRLTVV.

This CDR3 reads CASSLVGTGRYEQYF. DNA of the CDR3: TGTGCCAGCAGCTTAGTCGGGACAGGGCGGTACGAGCAGTACTTC. J is TRBJ2-7 and V is TRBV11-2; 9 bases map to TRBD1. Germline CDR1 SGHAT, CDR2 FQNNGV. V lost 1 base to trimming and J lost 4 bases; unmatched junction nucleotides: 5. The CDR3 extends over 15 amino acids.

This chain joins TRBV6-5 and TRBJ2-5; 7 bases are a match to TRBD1. V lost 2 bases, J lost 2 bases, and 5 bases stayed unmatched. This CDR3 contains 15 residues. CDR1 and CDR2 from the germline V gene are MNHEY and SVGAGI. The CDR3: CASSYGGQPQETQYF. CDR3 in DNA: TGTGCCAGCAGTTACGGGGGACAGCCGCAAGAGACCCAGTACTTC.

The CDR3 DNA is TGTGCCAGTAGTACTTTATCACAGGGGGGCGAGCAGTACTTC. Its protein is CASSTLSQGGEQYF. The chain uses TRBV19 and TRBJ2-7, with 8 positions matching TRBD1. CDR3 length: 14 residues. The V gene end was trimmed by 4 bases and the J gene end by 6 bases; junction bases not matched to a gene: 8. Germline-derived CDR1 and CDR2 are LNHDA and SQIVND (reference sequence). The complete variable domain, with remaining parts taken from reference TRBV19 and TRBJ2-7, reads DGGITQSPKYLFRKEGQNVTLSCEQNLNHDAMYWYRQDPGQGLRLIYYSQIVNDFQKGDIAEGYSVSREKKESFPLTVTSAQKNPTAFYLCASSTLSQGGEQYFGPGTRLTVT.

The chain is built from TRBV9 and TRBJ1-2; possible D gene TRBD1, 5 bases. The CDR3 length is 17 residues. Between the trimmed V and J ends, which lost 7 bases and 4 bases, there was a span of 26 bases. In germline, CDR1 is SGDLS, CDR2 YYNGEE. In nucleotides, the CDR3 is TGTGCCAGCGTTCGATCGTGGGGCAGCCCAGACGGCTATGGCTACACCTTC. Residues: CASVRSWGSPDGYGYTF.

The V gene is TRBV18, the J gene TRBJ2-1; D ambiguous. The CDR3 is 12 amino acids. In germline, CDR1 is KGHSH, CDR2 LQKENI. V shed 6 bases and J shed 5 bases, with 8 bases lying between them. The CDR3: CASSSRDNEQFF. As DNA, the CDR3 is TGTGCCAGCTCGAGTCGTGACAATGAGCAGTTCTTC. Full variable domain (rest looked up from reference TRBV18 and TRBJ2-1): NAGVMQNPRHLVRRRGQEARLRCSPMKGHSHVYWYRQLPEEGLKFMVYLQKENIIDESGMPKERFSAEFPKEGPSILRIQQVVRGDSAAYFCASSSRDNEQFFGPGTRLTVL.

The rearrangement uses TRBV30 and TRBJ2-5; 8 bases agree with TRBD2. The assigned J gene may be wrong: the sequence end matches TRBJ2-7 better. Germline V lookup: CDR1 GTSNPN, CDR2 SVGIG (reference sequence). The CDR3 loop spans 14 amino acids. The CDR3 loop is CAWSIFGRGGEQYF. The CDR3 DNA reads as TGTGCCTGGAGTATATTCGGGAGGGGAGGCGAGCAGTACTTC.

The chain recombines TRBV9 with TRBJ2-1; 11 nucleotides line up with TRBD2. CDR3 length: 15 amino acids. V trimming: 3 bases; J trimming: 3 bases; junction bases outside the gene matches: 2. CDR1 is SGDLS and CDR2 is YYNGEE in the germline V gene. This CDR3 is CASSGTSGLYNEQFF. The CDR3 DNA follows: TGTGCCAGCAGCGGGACTAGCGGGCTCTACAATGAGCAGTTCTTC.

The chain employs TRBV20-1 and TRBJ2-7; D not resolved. The V and J ends lost 3 bases and 5 bases respectively, with 5 bases between them. Per the germline V gene, CDR1 is DFQATT and CDR2 is SNEGSKA (reference sequence). There are 10 residues in the CDR3. DNA for the CDR3: TGCAGTGCTAGGGGCGACGAGCAGTACTTC. Amino acids: CSARGDEQYF.

The CDR3 loop reads CASSVEEGIGGVGTDTQYF. As DNA, the CDR3 is TGTGCCAGCAGCGTAGAGGAGGGGATCGGCGGGGTGGGCACAGATACGCAGTATTTT. The V and J genes are TRBV9 and TRBJ2-3, with a possible D match to TRBD2 (6 bases). The length of the CDR3 is 19 residues. Germline CDR1 SGDLS, CDR2 YYNGEE. V was clipped by 0 bases and J by 1 base, with 21 bases between them.

In nucleotides, the CDR3 is TGTGCCAGCAGCTTAGGCGGGTTCTCCTACGAGCAGTACTTC. This codes for CASSLGGFSYEQYF. The chain joins TRBV5-6 to TRBJ2-7; D might be TRBD2 (5 bases). The CDR3 is 14 amino acids. V lost 2 bases and J lost 0, with 9 bases in between. Germline CDR1 reads SGHDT; CDR2 reads YYEEEE. Together with reference TRBV5-6 and TRBJ2-7, the CDR3 gives the full variable domain: DAGVTQSPTHLIKTRGQQVTLRCSPKSGHDTVSWYQQALGQGPQFIFQYYEEEERQRGNFPDRFSGHQFPNYSSELNVNALLLGDSALYLCASSLGGFSYEQYFGPGTRLTVT.

The chain links TRBV29-1 to TRBJ2-2; 8 nucleotides line up with TRBD2. CDR1 and CDR2 (germline): SQVTM, ANQGSEA. The CDR3 contains 15 residues. J lost 4 bases, V lost 6 bases, and 10 bases had no gene match. The CDR3 spells CSVERLARSTGELFF. CDR3 DNA sequence: TGCAGCGTCGAGAGACTAGCGCGGAGCACCGGGGAGCTGTTTTTT.

The chain couples TRBV19 to TRBJ2-5, with D tentatively TRBD2 (6 bases). The V gene's germline CDR1 is LNHDA and CDR2 SQIVND (reference sequence). Trimming shortened V by 5 bases and J by 3 bases, and 19 bases separated the two germline ends. CDR3 size: 16 residues. The CDR3: CASSPRGGGRKETQYF. The CDR3, as DNA: TGTGCCAGTAGTCCACGTGGTGGAGGGAGGAAAGAGACCCAGTACTTC.

This clone was counted once. This chain uses TRBV5-8 with TRBJ2-5, with 7 bases aligning to TRBD1. Germline V CDR1 and CDR2: SGHTS, YDEGEE. With V trimmed by 7 bases and J by 2 bases, 11 bases remained unmatched. CDR3 length: 15 residues. The CDR3 sequence: CASRTPTGRQETQYF. The CDR3 coding sequence is TGTGCCAGCCGGACCCCGACAGGGCGTCAAGAGACCCAGTACTTC.

The J gene is TRBJ1-1, the V gene TRBV4-1, with 9 bases identical to TRBD1. V lost 0 bases and J lost 3; bases outside the gene matches: 5. Germline V CDR1 and CDR2: MGHRA, YSYEKL. This CDR3 region has 16 residues. CDR3 coding DNA: TGCGCCAGCAGCCAAGACCGGGACAGGGTCTACACTGAAGCTTTCTTT. Encoded protein: CASSQDRDRVYTEAFF.

This clone appeared a single time. The chain has TRBV9 and TRBJ1-1; a weak D match, TRBD1 (6 bases). The CDR3 is made up of 13 amino acids. Germline V lookup: CDR1 SGDLS, CDR2 YYNGEE. V lost 8 bases and J 2 bases, leaving 13 bases between the germline ends. The CDR3 loop reads CASRRGLNTEAFF. The CDR3 coding sequence is TGTGCCAGTCGCAGGGGCCTAAACACTGAAGCTTTCTTT.

This clone was counted a single time. The gene calls are TRBV9 and TRBJ1-1, with unresolved D. CDR1 is SGDLS and CDR2 is YYNGEE in the germline V gene. V dropped 0 bases and J dropped 5 bases, with 8 bases sitting between them. The CDR3 totals 13 residues. CDR3 in DNA: TGTGCCAGCAGCGTAGGTCAGAGGACTGAAGCTTTCTTT. Protein: CASSVGQRTEAFF.

The chain has TRBV10-3 and TRBJ2-7; 7 bases are shared with TRBD1. Germline V CDR1 and CDR2: ENHRY, SYGVKD. The CDR3 is made up of 13 amino acids. The trim removed 4 bases at V and 2 bases at J, leaving 2 bases unmatched. Here the CDR3 DNA reads TGTGCCATCAGTGTTGGACAGGCCTACGAGCAGTACTTC. Residues: CAISVGQAYEQYF.

V gene TRBV7-8 combines with J gene TRBJ1-1, with a weak D call TRBD1 (6 bases). V was clipped by 3 bases and J by 5 bases, with 19 bases between them. The CDR3 is 16 amino acids. In germline, CDR1 is SGHVS, CDR2 FQNEAQ. The CDR3 is CASSFRRGGLGTEAFF. The CDR3, as DNA: TGTGCCAGCAGCTTCAGAAGGGGGGGCCTCGGAACTGAAGCTTTCTTT.

V and J are TRBV7-2 and TRBJ2-3, with 7 bases that match TRBD2. CDR3 size: 14 residues. Per germline, CDR1 SGHTA and CDR2 FQGNSA. V was pared by 3 bases and J by 5 bases, with 5 bases of the junction left unmatched. This CDR3 reads CASSLGGRVDTQYF. CDR3 coding DNA: TGTGCCAGCAGCTTGGGCGGGAGAGTAGATACGCAGTATTTT.

The rearrangement links TRBV7-2 to TRBJ2-7; a possible D gene is TRBD1 (6 bases). There are 15 residues in the CDR3. Germline CDR1 reads SGHTA; CDR2 reads FQGNSA. V was trimmed by 1 base and J by 0 bases, leaving 10 bases between them. CDR3 sequence (DNA): TGTGCCAGCAGCTTAGACCAGGGGTTCTCCTACGAGCAGTACTTC. Translated: CASSLDQGFSYEQYF.